The 25 T cell receptor beta chains presented below share a single source sample, sequenced in a study of blood T cells in healthy people across ages (dated by TCRdb to the mid-2010s). Receptor libraries were prepared by 5' RACE. TCRdb names Illumina HiSeq 2500 as the instrument used. A second roughly 7 to 12 cycle PCR used a sample-barcoded 5' primer and a J-beta primer mix. TCRdb redid the processing of the public reads, applying fastp at Q25 and MiXCR, and retained in-frame beta chains. All rows with the same CDR3 protein become a single entry with the most common DNA and genes. In all, the sample holds 700,000 or so distinct CDR3 sequences, and around 41% of those were seen once. The ten most abundant clones make up 25% to 35% of the sample. Sequenced: blood. The receptors derive from a man aged 80 or over in good health.

The V call is TRBV6-2 or TRBV6-3, the J call TRBJ2-5; 11 bases map to TRBD2. The J call may be incorrect, as the DNA end agrees better with TRBJ2-7. Germline V CDR1 and CDR2: MNHEY, SVGEGT. The CDR3 extends over 14 amino acids. CDR3 sequence (DNA): TGTGCCAGCTGGGGACTAGCGGACAACTACGAGCAGTACTTC. Amino acids: CASWGLADNYEQYF.

CDR3 DNA: TGTGCCAGCAGTGAGCGGGCCTTTCCACCCTACGAGCAGTACTTC. Its protein product is CASSERAFPPYEQYF. This chain connects TRBV27 to TRBJ2-4; D perhaps matches TRBD2 (6 bases). The end of the DNA is better explained by TRBJ2-7, so the J call may be wrong. Germline V lookup: CDR1 MNHEY, CDR2 SMNVEV (reference sequence). This CDR3 contains 15 residues.

The chain employs TRBV15 and TRBJ2-2; 7 nucleotides match TRBD2. There are 14 residues in the CDR3. From germline, CDR1 is LNHNV and CDR2 YYDKDF (reference sequence). The V segment lost 1 base and the J segment 13 bases; nucleotides outside the gene matches: 9. The CDR3 region is CATSRVSGSRGLFF. Here the CDR3 DNA reads TGTGCCACCAGCAGAGTTAGCGGGTCCCGCGGGCTGTTTTTT.

The chain uses TRBV6-5 and TRBJ2-1; D gene unclear. Trimming removed 0 bases from V and 6 bases from J, with 12 bases in between. Germline CDR1 reads MNHEY; CDR2 reads SVGAGI. The CDR3 has 15 residues. CDR3 sequence reads: CASSYSIARSNEQFF. The CDR3 DNA sequence: TGTGCCAGCAGTTACTCGATTGCTAGGAGCAATGAGCAGTTCTTC.

This clonotype appeared a few times. The V gene is TRBV6-2 or TRBV6-3, the J gene TRBJ2-1; the match to TRBD1 covers 9 bases. The DNA end lines up better with TRBJ2-7; the J call may be wrong. The CDR3 runs 16 residues. Germline CDR1 reads MNHEY; CDR2 reads SVGEGT. CDR3 region: CASSPTTGGSYNEQYF. The CDR3 coding sequence is TGTGCCAGCAGCCCTACGACAGGGGGGTCCTACAATGAGCAGTACTTC.

This clonotype was observed a handful of times. This rearrangement joins TRBV4-2 to TRBJ1-1, with a weak D call TRBD1 (5 bases). Germline V gives CDR1 LGHNA, CDR2 YNFKEQ. V was trimmed by 2 bases and J by 10 bases, leaving 29 bases between them. The CDR3 extends over 18 amino acids. CDR3 DNA sequence: TGTGCCAGCAGCCAAAGCCGGGCCAACTCACCCAAGGGGTGGGGAGCTTTCTTT. Residues: CASSQSRANSPKGWGAFF.

This clonotype has ten or more counts. This chain joins TRBV3-1 and TRBJ2-7; 9 bases are a match to TRBD1. The CDR3 is 14 residues long. Losses at the gene ends were 3 bases for V and 7 bases for J; bases not matched to a gene: 7. Per germline, CDR1 LGHDT and CDR2 YNNKEL (reference sequence). CDR3 nucleotide sequence: TGTGCCAGCAGCCAGTGGGACAGGGTAGGAGAGCAGTACTTC. Encoded protein: CASSQWDRVGEQYF.

This clonotype was counted a few times. The chain employs TRBV4-2 and TRBJ2-3; D gene ambiguous. There are 14 residues in the CDR3. The V gene's germline CDR1 is LGHNA and CDR2 YNFKEQ. Trimming stripped 0 bases from V and 0 bases from J, with 4 bases between. For the CDR3, the DNA is TGTGCCAGCAGCCAAGATCAGAGCACAGATACGCAGTATTTT. This codes for CASSQDQSTDTQYF.

This clonotype was observed a few times. The chain couples TRBV28 to TRBJ2-3; 12 bases line up with TRBD2. With 4 bases clipped from V and 4 bases from J, the junction kept 9 bases outside the gene matches. The CDR3 sequence is 17 residues long. Per the germline V gene, CDR1 is MDHEN and CDR2 is SYDVKM. CDR3 sequence: CASSWLTSGRSADTQYF. CDR3 nucleotides: TGTGCCAGCAGTTGGTTGACTAGCGGGAGATCTGCAGATACGCAGTATTTT.

The J gene is TRBJ2-2, the V gene TRBV4-3, with TRBD1 matching over 8 bases. The CDR3 is made up of 21 amino acids. CDR1 and CDR2 from the germline V gene are LGHNA and YSLEER. J was trimmed by 0 bases and V by 0 bases; bases with no gene match: 15. The DNA of the CDR3 is TGCGCCAGCAGCCAAGATGTTCCGTCACAGGGGGTTCCTTCGAACACCGGGGAGCTGTTTTTT. Protein sequence: CASSQDVPSQGVPSNTGELFF.

This clonotype showed up just a few times. The chain carries TRBV29-1 and TRBJ1-1, with TRBD1 matching over 9 bases. Per germline, CDR1 SQVTM and CDR2 ANQGSEA. Trimming at V came to 6 bases and at J to 5 bases, leaving 7 bases not matched to a gene. CDR3 length: 13 amino acids. The CDR3 sequence is CSVETGGRTEAFF. Here the CDR3 DNA reads TGCAGCGTGGAAACAGGGGGCCGGACTGAAGCTTTCTTT.

This clonotype has only a few counts. The chain uses TRBV7-2 and TRBJ2-7; the match to TRBD2 covers 10 bases. Per germline, CDR1 SGHTA and CDR2 FQGNSA. CDR3 length equals 15 residues. With V trimmed by 4 bases and J by 4 bases, 7 bases remained unmatched. The CDR3 loop is CASSSRAGGPYEQYF. The DNA for the CDR3 is TGTGCCAGCAGCTCCCGAGCGGGAGGGCCTTACGAGCAGTACTTC.

This clonotype occurred a few times. This chain connects TRBV20-1 to TRBJ2-1, with D perhaps TRBD1 (5 bases). The germline V gene encodes CDR1 DFQATT and CDR2 SNEGSKA (reference sequence). The CDR3 spans 12 residues. Deletions cut 3 bases from V and 5 bases from J, with 8 bases between. CDR3 in DNA: TGCAGTGCTAGGACAGAGAACAATGAGCAGTTCTTC. This encodes CSARTENNEQFF.

This clonotype was found a few times. The gene calls are TRBV20-1 and TRBJ1-2, with TRBD1 as a possible D gene (5 bases). Deletions cut 4 bases from V and 3 bases from J, with 18 bases between. The germline V gene encodes CDR1 DFQATT and CDR2 SNEGSKA (reference sequence). This CDR3 region has 15 residues. The CDR3 bases are TGCAGTGCTAAGTCGGGACCCCAGACCGACTATGGCTACACCTTC. Translated, it gives CSAKSGPQTDYGYTF.

This clonotype was detected ten times or more. The chain combines TRBV3-1 with TRBJ2-6; TRBD2 is a possible D gene (6 bases). Germline V gene sequence: CDR1 LGHDT, CDR2 YNNKEL (reference sequence). V shed 6 bases and J shed 2 bases, with 20 bases lying between them. The CDR3 spans 18 residues. In DNA form, the CDR3 reads TGTGCCAGCAGGGAGGGGTTCACCACCCTCACTGGGGCCAACGTCCTGACTTTC. It codes for CASREGFTTLTGANVLTF. Combining the CDR3 with reference TRBV3-1 and TRBJ2-6 gives the whole variable domain DTAVSQTPKYLVTQMGNDKSIKCEQNLGHDTMYWYKQDSKKFLKIMFSYNNKELIINETVPNRFSPKSPDKAHLNLHINSLELGDSAVYFCASREGFTTLTGANVLTFGAGSRLTVL.

This clonotype was seen more than once but under ten times. The rearrangement links TRBV28 to TRBJ2-1, with 7 bases identical to TRBD2. The CDR3 has 18 amino acids. Germline CDR1 MDHEN, CDR2 SYDVKM. The V gene end was trimmed by 0 bases and the J gene end by 0 bases; junction bases not matched to a gene: 8. CDR3 nucleotides: TGTGCCAGCAGTTTATGGGCTAGCGGAACCAGCTCCTACAATGAGCAGTTCTTC. Its protein is CASSLWASGTSSYNEQFF.

The V and J genes are TRBV10-3 and TRBJ1-2; 10 bases are a match to TRBD1. V shed 10 bases, J shed 0 bases, and the junction held 8 bases outside the gene matches. This CDR3 has 15 amino acids. Germline CDR1 reads ENHRY; CDR2 reads SYGVKD. The CDR3: CATRGQGDANYGYTF. The CDR3 region has the DNA TGTGCCACAAGAGGACAGGGGGACGCTAACTATGGCTACACCTTC.

This clonotype was seen ten or more times. The J gene is TRBJ2-5, the V gene TRBV4-2; 8 nucleotides line up with TRBD2. Germline CDR1 and CDR2: LGHNA and YNFKEQ. CDR3 length equals 17 residues. J was trimmed by 6 bases and V by 0 bases; bases with no gene match: 12. Here the CDR3 reads CASSQDNGGEITKTQYF. CDR3 nucleotides: TGTGCCAGCAGCCAAGACAACGGGGGGGAGATCACAAAGACCCAGTACTTC.

This clonotype was picked up one time. V and J are TRBV3-1 and TRBJ2-1; TRBD1 matches 10 bases. The V gene's germline CDR1 is LGHDT and CDR2 YNNKEL (reference sequence). The CDR3 has 16 amino acids. Trimming removed 1 base from V and 13 bases from J; junction bases left unmatched: 13. CDR3 coding DNA: TGTGCCAGCAGCCAAGGGCTGGGACAGGGGATGGAGACCCAGTTCTTC. This codes for CASSQGLGQGMETQFF.

A few counts support this clonotype. The chain has TRBV27 and TRBJ2-3; no clear D gene. V shed 7 bases and J shed 1 base, with 12 bases lying between them. Germline assignment: CDR1 MNHEY and CDR2 SMNVEV (reference sequence). The CDR3 has 14 residues. CDR3 loop: CASTLRSRTDTQYF. The CDR3, as DNA: TGTGCCAGCACCCTGCGGTCGCGCACAGATACGCAGTATTTT.

This chain uses TRBV12-3 or TRBV12-4 with TRBJ2-3; no clear D. Trimming removed 2 bases from V and 2 bases from J, with 11 bases in between. The CDR3 has 15 residues. The chain's CDR3 is CASSLRLSNTDTQYF. Written as DNA, the CDR3 is TGTGCCAGCAGTTTACGGTTGAGCAACACAGATACGCAGTATTTT.

The CDR3 loop is CASSYPQRGTQYF. As DNA, the CDR3 is TGTGCCAGCAGTTACCCGCAGCGGGGGACGCAGTATTTT. V usage is TRBV6-5 and J usage is TRBJ2-3, with TRBD2 identical over 8 bases. The CDR3 sequence is 13 residues long. V shed 2 bases, J shed 9 bases, and the junction held 4 bases outside the gene matches. Germline V gene sequence: CDR1 MNHEY, CDR2 SVGAGI.

This chain connects TRBV7-2 to TRBJ2-5; D is ambiguous. Germline V gene lookup returns CDR1 SGHTA and CDR2 FQGNSA. This CDR3 is 13 amino acids long. The germline V and J ends were trimmed by 1 base and 4 bases, with 7 bases remaining between them. CDR3 DNA sequence: TGTGCCAGCAGCTTAGACGCCCGAGAGACCCAGTACTTC. Amino acids: CASSLDARETQYF.

The chain couples TRBV14 to TRBJ1-1; possibly TRBD1 for D (5 bases). The V gene lost 3 bases and the J gene lost 3 bases, with 11 bases spanning the gap. Germline V gives CDR1 SGHDN, CDR2 FVKESK. This CDR3 region has 14 residues. The CDR3 loop reads CASSQVGGYTEAFF. The CDR3 DNA is TGTGCCAGCAGCCAGGTCGGGGGTTACACTGAAGCTTTCTTT.

This clonotype has only a few counts. One end of the junction is discordant with germline, which a read error may explain. This rearrangement joins TRBV9 to TRBJ2-1; 10 nucleotides match TRBD2. The germline V gene has CDR1 SGDLS and CDR2 YYNGEE. The CDR3 has 14 residues. The CDR3 loop is CASIVHPAGGQQFF. The DNA of the CDR3 is TGTGCCAGCATCGTACATCCAGCGGGGGGGCAGCAGTTCTTC.